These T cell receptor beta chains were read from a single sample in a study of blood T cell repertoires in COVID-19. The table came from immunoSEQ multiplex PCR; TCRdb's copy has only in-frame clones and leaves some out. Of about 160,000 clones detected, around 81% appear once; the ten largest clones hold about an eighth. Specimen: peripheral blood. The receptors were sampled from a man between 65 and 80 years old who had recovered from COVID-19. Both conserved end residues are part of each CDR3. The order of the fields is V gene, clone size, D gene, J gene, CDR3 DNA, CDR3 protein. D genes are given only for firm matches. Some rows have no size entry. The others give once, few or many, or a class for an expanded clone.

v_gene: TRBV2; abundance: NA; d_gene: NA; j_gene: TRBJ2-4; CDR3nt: TGTGCCAGCAGCGATACGGGGATCCGGGTTAGCAAAAACATTCAGTACTTC; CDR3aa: CASSDTGIRVSKNIQYF
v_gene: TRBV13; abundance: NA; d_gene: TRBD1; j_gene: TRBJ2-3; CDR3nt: TGTGCCAGCAGCTCGACAGGGCAGGCAGATACGCAGTATTTT; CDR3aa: CASSSTGQADTQYF
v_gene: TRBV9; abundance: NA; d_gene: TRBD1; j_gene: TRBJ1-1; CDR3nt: TGTGCCAGCAGCGTAGCTGGACAGGCGAACACTGAAGCTTTCTTT; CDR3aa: CASSVAGQANTEAFF
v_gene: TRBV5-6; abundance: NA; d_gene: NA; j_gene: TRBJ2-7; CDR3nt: TGTGCCAGCAGCTTGTCGACAGTATTCTACGAGCAGTACTTC; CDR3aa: CASSLSTVFYEQYF
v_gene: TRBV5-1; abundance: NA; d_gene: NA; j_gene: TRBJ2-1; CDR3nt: TGCGCCAGCAGCGTTTCAGGGTTCGGTGAGCAGTTCTTC; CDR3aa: CASSVSGFGEQFF
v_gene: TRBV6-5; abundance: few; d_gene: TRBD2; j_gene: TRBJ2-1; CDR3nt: TGTGCCAGCATGAGGGTAGCGGGATACAATGAGCAGTTCTTC; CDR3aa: CASMRVAGYNEQFF
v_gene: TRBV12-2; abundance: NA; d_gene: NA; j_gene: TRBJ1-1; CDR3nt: TGTGCAAGTCGCTCAAGTCCGGGGGGCAATATGAACACTGAAGCTTTCTTT; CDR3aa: CASRSSPGGNMNTEAFF
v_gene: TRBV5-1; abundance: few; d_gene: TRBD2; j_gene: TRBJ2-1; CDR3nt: TGCGCCAGCAGCTTAGGTACTAGCGGGTCCCTTAGGACTTACAATGAGCAGTTCTTC; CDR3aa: CASSLGTSGSLRTYNEQFF
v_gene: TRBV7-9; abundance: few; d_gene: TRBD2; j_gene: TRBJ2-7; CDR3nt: TGTGCCAGCAGCTCGGGGACTAGAAGATACGAGCAGTACTTC; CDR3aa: CASSSGTRRYEQYF
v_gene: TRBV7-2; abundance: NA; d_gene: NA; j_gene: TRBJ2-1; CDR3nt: TGTGCCAGCAGCTTAGAAGGGGGATGGGTCGGTCATGAGCAGTTCTTC; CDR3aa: CASSLEGGWVGHEQFF
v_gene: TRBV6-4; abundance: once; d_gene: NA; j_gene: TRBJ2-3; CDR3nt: TGTGCCAGCAGCCCCAGACACTCCGGGGCAGATACGCAGTATTTT; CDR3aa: CASSPRHSGADTQYF
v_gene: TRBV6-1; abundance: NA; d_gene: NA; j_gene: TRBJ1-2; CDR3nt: TGTGCCAGCAGTGAGGGGAGCTATGGCTACACCTTC; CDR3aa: CASSEGSYGYTF
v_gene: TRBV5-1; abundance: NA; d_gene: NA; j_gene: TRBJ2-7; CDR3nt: TGCGCCAGCAGCTTGGGGCAGTTCTCCTACGAGCAGTACTTC; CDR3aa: CASSLGQFSYEQYF
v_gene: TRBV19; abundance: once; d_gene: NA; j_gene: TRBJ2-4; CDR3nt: TGTGCCAGTAGTGCTGGAGGTCACATTCAGTACTTC; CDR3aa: CASSAGGHIQYF
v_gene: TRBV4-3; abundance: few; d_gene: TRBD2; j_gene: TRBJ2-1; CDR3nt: TGCGCCAGCAGCCAAGCTGGGACCCTAGCGGGAGGGGCCAATGAGCAGTTCTTC; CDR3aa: CASSQAGTLAGGANEQFF
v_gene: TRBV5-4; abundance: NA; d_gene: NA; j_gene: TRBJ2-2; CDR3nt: TGTGCCAGCAGCCCATCCTACCCCACCGGGGAGCTGTTTTTT; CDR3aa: CASSPSYPTGELFF
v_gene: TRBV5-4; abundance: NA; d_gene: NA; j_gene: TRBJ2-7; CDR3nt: TGTGCCAGCAGCTTACGGGGGTCTTACGAGCAGTACTTC; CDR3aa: CASSLRGSYEQYF
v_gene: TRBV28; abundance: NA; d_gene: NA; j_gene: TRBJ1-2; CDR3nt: TGTGCCAGCAGTGCTGCGCGTGGCTACACCTTC; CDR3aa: CASSAARGYTF